The rows below give T cell receptor beta chains drawn from one sample of a study of blood T cell repertoires in COVID-19. Method: immunoSEQ multiplex PCR; TCRdb's copy keeps in-frame clones and lacks some. This table holds some 210,000 clones, about 88% found once. Material for sequencing was peripheral blood. These TCRs come from a middle-aged woman who had recovered from COVID-19. Each CDR3 is given with its conserved first and last residue. A D gene is named only where the DNA matches it firmly. Clone size, where shown, is once, few, many, or a class for clones that have expanded.

j_call v_call clone_size d_call cdr3_nt cdr3_aa
TRBJ2-4 TRBV9 . . TGTGCCAGCAGCGTAGGTGACAGGCCCATTCAGTACTTC CASSVGDRPIQYF
TRBJ2-7 TRBV5-1 . TRBD1 TGCGCCAGCAGCTTGGGAGGCAGGGGGCAATACGAGCAGTACTTC CASSLGGRGQYEQYF
TRBJ1-1 TRBV6-5 . . TGTGCCAGCAGGGGATGGGCAGGGGCCTACACTGAAGCTTTCTTT CASRGWAGAYTEAFF
TRBJ2-5 TRBV30 . . TGTGCCTGGAGTTATGGACAGCAAGAGACCCAGTACTTC CAWSYGQQETQYF
TRBJ2-7 TRBV12-3/TRBV12-4 . . TGTGCCAGCAGGCCCTCGGGACATAACGAGCAGTACTTC CASRPSGHNEQYF
TRBJ2-7 TRBV11-2 . TRBD1 TGTGCCAGCAGCTTAGATCTTCGTAGGACGGACAGGGGGAACTACGAGCAGTACTTC CASSLDLRRTDRGNYEQYF
TRBJ1-6 TRBV28 once . TGTGCCAGCAGTTCCCCGGTAGGGAGCTCCTATAATTCACCCCTCCACTTT CASSSPVGSSYNSPLHF
TRBJ2-5 TRBV6-5 . . TGTGCCAGCAGTTACTCAAAGGCGATAGCTGGGACCCAGTACTTC CASSYSKAIAGTQYF
TRBJ2-1 TRBV6-1 . TRBD2 TGTGCCAGCAGTGAAGTTAGGACTAGCGGGAACAATGAGCAGTTCTTC CASSEVRTSGNNEQFF
TRBJ1-4 TRBV4-2 . . TGTGCCAGCAGCCAAGGGGGGGTAACTAATGAAAAACTGTTTTTT CASSQGGVTNEKLFF
TRBJ1-3 TRBV19 . TRBD1 TGTGCCAGTAGTTTTGACCCGGGACAGACCTCTGGAAACACCATATATTTT CASSFDPGQTSGNTIYF
TRBJ2-1 TRBV4-3 few TRBD2 TGCGCCAGCAGCCAAGAGGCCGCTAGCGGGAGGGCCGATGAGCAGTTCTTC CASSQEAASGRADEQFF
TRBJ2-4 TRBV2 . . TGTGCCTCCCAGGGGGGCCGGGGCGGAAACATTCAGTACTTC CASQGGRGGNIQYF
TRBJ1-3 TRBV6-1 . . TGTGCCAGCAGTGAATCCCAGGGACTTGGAAACACCATATATTTT CASSESQGLGNTIYF
TRBJ1-4 TRBV6-2/TRBV6-3 . TRBD1 TGTGCCAGCAGTTTGGGACAGGGTTTGAAACTGTTTTTT CASSLGQGLKLFF
TRBJ2-2 TRBV2 . . TGTGCCAGCAGTCAACAGGGCCTGAACACCGGGGAGCTGTTTTTT CASSQQGLNTGELFF
TRBJ2-1 TRBV27 . . TGTGCCAGCAGTTTATTTGACAGTAGCCATGAGCAGTTCTTC CASSLFDSSHEQFF
TRBJ2-1 TRBV11-3 . TRBD2 TGTGCCAGCAGCTTAGCGACTAGCGGGCTTAATGAGCAGTTCTTC CASSLATSGLNEQFF
TRBJ2-7 TRBV11-3 . TRBD2 TGTGCCAGCAGCTTAGATCATGTCCTACGGACTAGCGGCCCCTACGAGCAGTACTTC CASSLDHVLRTSGPYEQYF
TRBJ2-3 TRBV7-8 . . TGTGCCAGCAGCTTACAGGGGTTTGCAGATACGCAGTATTTT CASSLQGFADTQYF
TRBJ2-7 TRBV28 . . TGTGCCAGCAGTTTTTTTTCGGTCAGGGGTGACCCCTACGAGCAGTACTTC CASSFFSVRGDPYEQYF
TRBJ1-2 TRBV28 . . TGTGCCAGCAGAAGAGACAATCTGGACACCTTC CASRRDNLDTF
TRBJ2-5 TRBV9 . TRBD2 TGTGCCAGCAGCGATCGACTAGCGGGTAAAGAGACCCAGTACTTC CASSDRLAGKETQYF
TRBJ1-5 TRBV19 . . TGTGCCAGTAGTACAGGGTCCGATCAGCCCCAGCATTTT CASSTGSDQPQHF
TRBJ2-7 TRBV28 many . TGTGCCAGCAGTTTTGTAGGACTCTCCTACGAGCAGTACTTC CASSFVGLSYEQYF
TRBJ2-1 TRBV12-3/TRBV12-4 . . TGTGCCAGCAGTCATTCAGGGATGGAGCAGTTCTTC CASSHSGMEQFF
TRBJ2-1 TRBV9 . . TGTGCCAGCAGCGCCTATTCGGGAACGGCGGATGAGCAGTTCTTC CASSAYSGTADEQFF
TRBJ2-7 TRBV19 . TRBD2 TGTGCCAGTAGTCAATTCGCCAGCGGGGACTACGAGCAGTACTTC CASSQFASGDYEQYF
TRBJ2-7 TRBV27 . TRBD2 TGTGCCAGCACCCCGGGACTAGCGCAACTAAACTACGAGCAGTACTTC CASTPGLAQLNYEQYF
TRBJ1-1 TRBV25-1 . . TGTGCCAGCAGTGCCCGGGACTTTTCTGAAGCTTTCTTT CASSARDFSEAFF
TRBJ1-5 TRBV19 . TRBD1 TGTGCCAGTAGTAGCGCAGGGGGTAATCAGCCCCAGCATTTT CASSSAGGNQPQHF
TRBJ1-2 TRBV5-4 . TRBD1 TGTGCCAGCAGCCCTGCCGGGACAGGGAATGGCTACACCTTC CASSPAGTGNGYTF
TRBJ2-1 TRBV2 . TRBD2 TGTGCCAGCAGTGAACGCGGACTAGCGGGAGGCCCCTACAATGAGCAGTTCTTC CASSERGLAGGPYNEQFF
TRBJ2-1 TRBV6-4 . TRBD2 TGTGCCAGCAGTGAGGGACTAGCGGAATACAATGAGCAGTTCTTC CASSEGLAEYNEQFF
TRBJ1-2 TRBV10-3 few TRBD1 TGTGCCATCAGCGGACAGGGAGTGGTCGGCTACACCTTC CAISGQGVVGYTF
TRBJ2-5 TRBV7-8 . TRBD2 TGTGCCAGCAGCTTAATAGCGGGAGGAGTCCGTGAGACCCAGTACTTC CASSLIAGGVRETQYF
TRBJ2-2 TRBV7-9 . TRBD2 TGTGCCAGCAGCCAAGCGGGAGTCCTTAACACCGGGGAGCTGTTTTTT CASSQAGVLNTGELFF
TRBJ1-3 TRBV30 . . TGTGCCTGGAGTCGGGCAGGGATACTCTCTGGAAACACCATATATTTT CAWSRAGILSGNTIYF
TRBJ2-1 TRBV28 . TRBD2 TGTGCCAGCAGTCCAGCGGGAGTAGGCTACAATGAGCAGTTCTTC CASSPAGVGYNEQFF